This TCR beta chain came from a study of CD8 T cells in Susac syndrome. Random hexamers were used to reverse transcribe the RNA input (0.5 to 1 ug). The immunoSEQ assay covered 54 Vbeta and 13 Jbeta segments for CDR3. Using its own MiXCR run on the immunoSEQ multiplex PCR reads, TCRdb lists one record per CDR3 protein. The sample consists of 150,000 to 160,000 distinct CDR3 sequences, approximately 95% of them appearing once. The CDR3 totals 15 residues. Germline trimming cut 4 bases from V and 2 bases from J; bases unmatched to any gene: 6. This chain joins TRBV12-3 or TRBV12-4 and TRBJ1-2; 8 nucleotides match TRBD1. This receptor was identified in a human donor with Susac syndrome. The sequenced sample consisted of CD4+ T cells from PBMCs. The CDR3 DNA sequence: TGTGCCAGCAGTTCCTGGACAGGGTCAAACTATGGCTACACCTTC. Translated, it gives CASSSWTGSNYGYTF.